The entry below gives a single T cell receptor (beta chain) sequence along with its context. What this receptor recognizes is not known. Qualities for individual bases were not recorded, and no much larger clone is one base off. The cohort consisted of more than 650 healthy bone marrow donors. At the time of sampling, every cohort member was nominally healthy, though immune exposures that went unrecorded were likely present. The donor was CMV seronegative and belonged to the group of 380 or so seronegative cohort members. Every donor gave a peripheral blood sample, and the peripheral blood mononuclear cells from that sample were used for TCR beta sequencing. Genomic DNA extraction from the blood cell samples was performed with the Qiagen DNeasy Blood Extraction Kit. The library was produced with the immunoSEQ multiplex PCR assay. A mixture of 60 forward primers for TCR Vbeta segments and 13 reverse primers for TCR Jbeta segments was used in the multiplex PCR. The CDR3 region of rearranged TCR beta genes was amplified from genomic DNA with a multiplex PCR assay. The Illumina HiSeq System was used to sequence the amplified TCR beta libraries as 87-base-pair reads. Per the source publication's procedure: A later analysis tallied 80 million to 95 million unique TCR beta chains across the 610 or so repertoires, and about 12 million of those chains were shared by two or more donors. Raw reads were error-corrected and collapsed into unique sequences with a nearest-neighbor algorithm that merged closely related sequences to remove PCR and sequencing errors. Alignment of CDR3 sequences to IMGT reference sequences was used to assign V, D and J gene segments. For a sequence to be retained, a match of at least six nucleotides was required to both a V gene segment and a J gene segment. Rearrangements were called productive when the CDR3 lacked stop codons and stayed in frame with V and J; all others were non-productive. Following IMGT convention, CDR3 was defined as the stretch from the second conserved V-encoded cysteine to the conserved J-encoded phenylalanine. Sequences without an unambiguous match to a single V gene segment were excluded from the earlier analysis of 450 to 750 of the donors. In an earlier analysis of approximately 500 of the donors, a V segment was called functional when productive rearrangements were above 56.7%, and segregating when the standard deviation between donors exceeded 5%. A statistical classification framework was built for diagnosing cytomegalovirus status from the catalog of TCR beta chain sequences. V and J gene assignment, in a later analysis, came from comparing TCR nucleotide sequences with IMGT/GENE-DB human TR gene sequences. The TCRdist pipeline was used in a later analysis to assign CDR3 sequences and most-parsimonious VDJ recombination scenarios. In a later analysis, every TCR beta chain was defined by the combination of its CDR3 amino acid sequence and its V-gene family, and reads without a unique V-gene family were dropped. A later analysis removed over 500 highly shared, low-generation-probability nucleotide sequences to deal with suspected cross-contamination and a sequencing artifact. In a later analysis, a clonal expansion index was calculated for each public chain from normalized within-repertoire ranks of inferred template counts. In a later analysis, generation probabilities were computed using a VDJ recombination model fitted to out-of-frame rearrangements, and the results were checked against IGoR. In a later analysis, TCR-TCR, TCR-HLA and TCR-CMV co-occurrence was scored with hypergeometric tests, and a repertoire-size bias correction was applied to TCR pairs. A later analysis estimated false discovery rates by permuting HLA or CMV assignments 20 times. In a later analysis, co-occurring TCRs were grouped with DBSCAN, and TCRdist sequence similarity was added when clustering was performed within HLA-allele-positive subsets. Repertoires with fewer than 30,000 or more than 120,000 public chains, plus five repertoires with anomalous nucleotide sharing, were excluded from co-occurrence clustering. This immuneACCESS table, as held by TCRdb, lists in-frame sequences with V and J called but not all clones. Of the missing ones, under half trace to an unresolved V gene in checked studies; the others have no known cause. V, J and clone size reflect that table, while D and trimming were determined from the DNA. This sample comprises approximately 130,000 clones, roughly 79% of them detected only once. The ten largest clonotypes hold roughly 3% of the sample.

This entry comes from a study of cytomegalovirus exposure and HLA in healthy donors (dated by TCRdb to about 2017). Looking at the study overall: An earlier analysis of several hundred of the donors reported more than 250 Gb of sequence data and roughly 100 million unique TCR beta sequences from 150 million to 200 million T cells. An earlier analysis of approximately 640 of the donors applied high-throughput TCR beta sequencing to assess whether each TCR beta V gene segment acted as functional or pseudogenic. The number of donors typed differed by locus, with about 629-630 for A, B, C, DRB1 and DQB1, about 500 for DQA1, over 600 for DPA1, and around 450 for DPB1. A later genetic analysis used genome-wide SNP genotypes for about three fifths of the 666 donors, treating that subset as a discovery cohort. An early release covering over 500 HLA-typed donors comprised 250 to 350 gigabases of sequencing data and about 90 million unique TCR sequences. All discovery cohort repertoires had been generated on a single sequencing platform. To study patterns of TCR occurrence, a later analysis re-analyzed previously published TCR beta repertoires from several hundred donors and added high-resolution HLA genotyping. Donor age, sex, ethnicity and CMV serostatus were collected together with the repertoire data. A handful of DR-DQ haplotypes were handled as single units for association and clustering because linkage in the cohort was strong. Besides the first cohort of roughly 660 subjects, a separate validation cohort made up of 120 or so different subjects was used. Both class I and class II loci were covered by HLA typing, at four-digit resolution. Of the approximately 400 genotyped donors, about 80% fell in the genetic ancestry cluster associated with self-reported Caucasian donors. Using immunosequencing, the study profiled T cell repertoires from approximately 700 subjects and related those repertoires to cytomegalovirus serostatus. In the later analysis, no new phenotypic data were used to find candidate immune exposures; instead, reliance was placed on TCR beta sequences and their occurrence across donors. The aim of the study was to test whether cataloging public T cell receptors could identify signatures of past pathogen exposure. Across approximately 400 genotyped donors of the cohort, an average of about 200,000 unique TCR beta nucleotide sequences per donor were sequenced, and 15% to 20% of those sequences were non-productive. The study combined high-throughput TCR immunosequencing, statistical association of individual TCRs with disease status, and machine learning to predict cytomegalovirus infection status. Beyond this particular receptor, the publication reports: Three of the identified cytomegalovirus-associated TCR beta chains were confirmed in vitro to be specific for cytomegalovirus antigens. In a later analysis, around 15,000 TCR beta sequences were associated with specific HLA alleles at a false discovery rate of 0.05. HLA typing was unavailable for some donors at each locus, so association tests used only the typed subset. Because counts were too low, about 15 rarely observed V segments, including chromosome 9 orphons, were left out of the earlier analysis of 587 of the donors. A total of roughly 160 TCR beta chains were listed by the study as associated with cytomegalovirus. Most CMV-associated TCR beta chains appeared to be HLA-restricted in a later analysis, and the HLA associations seemed to be driven largely by CMV exposure. Most TCR sequences were seen in very few donors, while some public TCRs were found in many individuals. The presence/absence analyses assumed that sequencing depth was roughly uniform across donors, and that assumption may not be true. V-gene and J-gene trimming of TCR beta chains was associated with a missense DCLRE1C variant in a later genetic analysis, and the association was replicated in an independent cohort. In an earlier analysis of 587 of the donors, most TCR beta V segments appeared in productive rearrangements about 87% or about 30% of the time, broadly matching IMGT annotations. Some IMGT-functional V segments, including TRBV6-2 and TRBV6-3, could not be distinguished by the 87-base-pair reads and were therefore excluded. In a later analysis, HLA-associated TCR beta chains showed more clonal expansion and lower generation probabilities than non-associated chains that were equally common. According to a later analysis, TCR association rates differed among HLA loci, with DRB1 alleles showing the most associated TCRs and HLA-C alleles showing the fewest. Immune exposure information for the cohort was limited to CMV serostatus. A further reported finding was that TCR beta sequences accurately predicted the HLA-A and HLA-B alleles for most subjects in the first cohort. A cluster of highly shared sequence variants was judged likely to represent a technical artifact of the sequencing pipeline. Linkage disequilibrium might explain the correlated functional status among segregating V segments, but an unknown experimental factor could not be ruled out. The classifier was reported to diagnose cytomegalovirus status with high specificity and sensitivity in both the original and validation cohorts. The cohort was sequenced for TCR beta chains only, and without alpha or paired-chain data the features that could be detected were limited. According to the authors, the approach could potentially be generalized to other disease states and immunological phenotypes. Several of the top co-occurrence clusters appeared to be linked to parvovirus B19, influenza, CMV and Epstein-Barr virus, according to a later analysis. Assigning TCR associations to individual alleles was difficult when HLA alleles, especially DR and DQ, strongly co-occurred. Compared with the approximately 720-donor mean, donors in an Asian-associated ancestry cluster had fewer N-insertions in productive TCRs, according to a later genetic analysis.

There are 12 amino acids in the CDR3, from cysteine to phenylalanine inclusive. The sequence is cut down to CDR3 DNA, 36 bases in frame from base 1. The germline V gene (reference sequence) supplies CDR1 GTSNPN and CDR2 SVGIG. Cut back by 4 bases and 8 bases, the V and J ends lie 12 bases apart. The sample was PBMCs. Rearrangement joined TRBV30 to TRBJ1-3; the D gene lacks a confident call. The receptor was derived from a man younger than 45 in good health and CMV-seronegative. The CDR3 sequence is CAWKQPGDTIYF. The nucleotide sequence reads as follows: TGTGCCTGGAAACAACCTGGTGACACCATATATTTT. Extended through the reference TRBV30 and TRBJ1-3 proteins, this CDR3 yields the full variable domain: SQTIHQWPATLVQPVGSPLSLECTVEGTSNPNLYWYRQAAGRGLQLLFYSVGIGQISSEVPQNLSASRPQDRQFILSSKKLLLSDSGFYLCAWKQPGDTIYFGEGSWLTVV.